This TCR beta chain is from a study of blood T cell repertoires in COVID-19. Study background: Acute and convalescent COVID-19 specimens originated in the United States, Italy and Spain. In each case, the material was cDNA or gDNA derived from T cells, B-cell-depleted T cells, or PBMCs.

Methods used by the authors: Amplification of reference gene primers was used by the study to estimate nucleated cell counts. Profiled with immunoSEQ multiplex PCR; TCRdb holds only in-frame clones, not every one. The V and J calls and clone size were taken over from that table, and D and trimming were inferred from the DNA. This sample yields 100,000 or so clones, of which around 84% are seen a single time; roughly 1.9% belongs to the top ten. The CDR3 has 14 residues. The V gene's germline CDR1 is MDHEN and CDR2 SYDVKM. Trimming cost V 3 bases and J 8 bases, with 16 bases left between them. The chain couples TRBV28 to TRBJ1-2; tentatively, D is TRBD1 (6 bases). The sample consisted of peripheral blood. The sequence was obtained from a man between 65 and 85 years old with active or convalescent COVID-19. CDR3 amino acids: CASSLTGRGEGYTF. CDR3 nucleotide sequence: TGTGCCAGCAGTTTGACTGGCAGGGGTGAAGGCTACACCTTC.